This TCR beta chain was captured in a study of blood T cell repertoires in COVID-19. This CDR3 region has 13 residues. Germline V gives CDR1 MDHEN, CDR2 SYDVKM. V was clipped by 6 bases and J by 7 bases, with 15 bases between them. Clones were sequenced by immunoSEQ multiplex PCR, and TCRdb holds only the in-frame ones, with some missing. The sample holds about 210,000 clones, over 70% seen once. The receptor was derived from a woman aged 45-65 years with acute or convalescent COVID-19. Sequencing was performed on peripheral blood. The chain couples TRBV28 to TRBJ1-2; possible D gene TRBD1, 5 bases. The CDR3 nucleotides read TGTGCCAGCAGGCGGGACTCGACGGGTGGCTACACCTTC. This sequence encodes CASRRDSTGGYTF.